This T cell receptor (beta chain) derives from a study of cytomegalovirus exposure and HLA in healthy donors. With 60 Vbeta and 13 Jbeta primers, the PCR was carried out. Profiled with immunoSEQ multiplex PCR; TCRdb holds only in-frame clones, not every one. Of more than 85,000 clones listed, about 76% are singletons. The donors were healthy bone marrow donors. Overall study results and limits: Overall, approximately 150 TCR beta chains were annotated as cytomegalovirus-associated.

This clone was seen just once. Its antigen remains unidentified. Germline V gene sequence: CDR1 ENHRY, CDR2 SYGVKD. The CDR3 is 11 residues long. The ends lost 9 bases at V and 8 bases at J; junction bases unmatched: 4. Specimen: PBMCs. The rearrangement links TRBV10-3 to TRBJ1-2, with 9 bases aligning to TRBD1. The source of this sequence is a middle-aged man in good health and CMV-seronegative. The CDR3 DNA sequence: TGTGCCATGGGACAGGGAAGAGGCTACACCTTC. This translates into CAMGQGRGYTF.